This record covers a single T cell receptor beta chain. This CDR3 contains 17 residues. V was clipped by 4 bases and J by 3 bases; unmatched bases: 11. CDR1 is SGHRS, CDR2 YFSETQ, per germline. The data are from a study of cytomegalovirus exposure and HLA in healthy donors. The PCR contained 60 Vbeta and 13 Jbeta primers. Data came from immunoSEQ multiplex PCR; TCRdb stores just in-frame clones and leaves some out. The sample yields under 200,000 clones, 87% seen once. The chain links TRBV5-1 to TRBJ1-1; 11 bases map to TRBD1. The source is a woman in her thirties in good health and CMV-seronegative. Specimen: PBMCs. CDR3 sequence (DNA): TGCGCCAGCAGCCGGACAGGGGGCGGACTAGGGGACACTGAAGCTTTCTTT. This codes for CASSRTGGGLGDTEAFF.